These T cell receptor beta chains were read from a single sample in a study of blood T cell repertoires in COVID-19. Sequencing was performed with immunoSEQ multiplex PCR; in TCRdb, only in-frame clones are kept and a portion is missing. The sample includes around 300,000 clones, roughly 90% of them seen just once. Material: peripheral blood. These TCRs come from a woman aged 25 to 39 with COVID-19, enrolled during active disease. Both conserved end residues are part of each CDR3. Fields, in order: CDR3 protein, V gene, J gene.

CDR3: CASSVWGVGNTIYF
V: TRBV28
J: TRBJ1-3

CDR3: CASSLAQGGNEKLFF
V: TRBV5-1
J: TRBJ1-4

CDR3: CASSYKGVGANVLTF
V: TRBV19
J: TRBJ2-6

CDR3: CASSSPRDRGNYEQYF
V: TRBV3-1/TRBV3-2
J: TRBJ2-7

CDR3: CAWSVGRDYGYTF
V: TRBV30
J: TRBJ1-2

CDR3: CASQNTGELFF
V: TRBV3-1/TRBV3-2
J: TRBJ2-2

CDR3: CASSRGTPETQYF
V: TRBV6-5
J: TRBJ2-5

CDR3: CASKKIGLAGTETQYF
V: TRBV28
J: TRBJ2-5

CDR3: CASSQESGRPGDTEAFF
V: TRBV3-1/TRBV3-2
J: TRBJ1-1

CDR3: CAIRPDSGSSYEQYF
V: TRBV10-3
J: TRBJ2-7

CDR3: CASSLSRLAGNNEQFF
V: TRBV27
J: TRBJ2-1

CDR3: CATEAGMRTGELFF
V: TRBV24-1
J: TRBJ2-2

CDR3: CASSANPGTSGSYEQYF
V: TRBV27
J: TRBJ2-7

CDR3: CAWSVRGAANEKLFF
V: TRBV30
J: TRBJ1-4

CDR3: CASSLYGGSKGGNEQFF
V: TRBV27
J: TRBJ2-1

CDR3: CASSWDRRGENEKLFF
V: TRBV5-1
J: TRBJ1-4

CDR3: CASSLDAGNTIYF
V: TRBV11-2
J: TRBJ1-3

CDR3: CASSIGGGLTYEQYF
V: TRBV19
J: TRBJ2-7

CDR3: CASSSGGNTEAFF
V: TRBV12-3/TRBV12-4
J: TRBJ1-1

CDR3: CASAPGQGASDTQYF
V: TRBV6-5
J: TRBJ2-3

CDR3: CASSEGQLETQPQHF
V: TRBV2
J: TRBJ1-5

CDR3: CASRTLAQGSYEQYF
V: TRBV6-5
J: TRBJ2-7

CDR3: CASSATLMNTEAFF
V: TRBV6-4
J: TRBJ1-1

CDR3: CASSLDRVKNQPQHF
V: TRBV7-8
J: TRBJ1-5

CDR3: CASSPTATHEQYF
V: TRBV3-1/TRBV3-2
J: TRBJ2-7

CDR3: CASSGGVNDYGYTF
V: TRBV19
J: TRBJ1-2

CDR3: CASSIEHGQNQPQHF
V: TRBV19
J: TRBJ1-5

CDR3: CASSIDQPQHF
V: TRBV12-3/TRBV12-4
J: TRBJ1-5

CDR3: CAWRGDSAYNEQFF
V: TRBV30
J: TRBJ2-1

CDR3: CASSIQGNYGYTF
V: TRBV19
J: TRBJ1-2

CDR3: CASSLTGGASYGYTF
V: TRBV11-1
J: TRBJ1-2

CDR3: CASSLASGRISDTQYF
V: TRBV7-9
J: TRBJ2-3

CDR3: CASSSHSGSAYNEQFF
V: TRBV19
J: TRBJ2-1

CDR3: CASSDWDSEGTEAFF
V: TRBV21-1
J: TRBJ1-1

CDR3: CASSQAGSFTEAFF
V: TRBV14
J: TRBJ1-1

CDR3: CASSVSLNNEQFF
V: TRBV5-1
J: TRBJ2-1

CDR3: CAWGIPPSYEQYF
V: TRBV30
J: TRBJ2-7

CDR3: CASSLDRTDNSPLHF
V: TRBV5-4
J: TRBJ1-6

CDR3: CASSYLLAGDYNEQFF
V: TRBV6-2/TRBV6-3
J: TRBJ2-1

CDR3: CASTGTGGSNQPQHF
V: TRBV21-1
J: TRBJ1-5

CDR3: CASSFDRSYEQYF
V: TRBV5-4
J: TRBJ2-7

CDR3: CASSVTAGRSTGELFF
V: TRBV9
J: TRBJ2-2

CDR3: CASSPEWTENTEAFF
V: TRBV5-4
J: TRBJ1-1

CDR3: CASSNGTGAITDTQYF
V: TRBV7-9
J: TRBJ2-3

CDR3: CASSSDEQYF
V: TRBV7-9
J: TRBJ2-7

CDR3: CASSDGGQGANEQYF
V: TRBV11-1
J: TRBJ2-7